This T cell receptor beta chain came from a study of cytomegalovirus exposure and HLA in healthy donors. Study-wide results and limits: Several V segments, TRBV6-2 and TRBV6-3 among them, could not be told apart and were dropped. Researchers reported in a later analysis that a missense DCLRE1C variant was tied to TCR beta V- and J-gene trimming.

Unrecorded immune exposure was likely among donors, who were nominally healthy when sampled. CDR3 length equals 15 residues. The germline V and J ends were trimmed by 7 bases and 2 bases, with 15 bases remaining between them. From germline, CDR1 is MDHEN and CDR2 SYDVKM. PCR was performed using 60 Vbeta and 13 Jbeta primers. In the study's own analysis: In a later analysis, tens of millions of unique TCR beta chains included roughly 11 million shared by two or more donors. Using immunoSEQ multiplex PCR, the repertoire was profiled, and TCRdb retains in-frame clones only, with some absent. The DNA was the basis for D and trimming; V, J and clone size are from that table. The sample shows about 52,000 clones, over 70% of them seen only once. A remark on this clone: No antigen is known for it.

The clonotype comes from a man between 18 and 29 years old in good health and CMV-seronegative. This chain links TRBV28 with TRBJ1-5; TRBD1 is a possible D gene (5 bases). The sequenced material came from PBMCs. CDR3 bases: TGTGCCAGCATGGGGGAATCGGGGGGCAATCAGCCCCAGCATTTT. Translated, it gives CASMGESGGNQPQHF.